The clone carrying this TCR beta chain was recorded a few times. Its antigen is still unknown. Reverse transcribed after extraction, RNA yielded cDNA as the sequencing template. Measured with immunoSEQ multiplex PCR; TCRdb has only the in-frame clones, and not every one. This sample has 180,000 or so clones, with approximately 49% found just once. This sample was taken from a study of CD8+ T cells in alopecia areata. Overall study results and limits: Scalp clonality and expanded CD8+ clones among the top 100 were significantly decreased by tofacitinib. Relative to normal scalp, lesional scalp, especially alopecia totalis/universalis, showed higher clonality. Scalp data also include sequences from resident alphabeta T cells of normal skin.

CDR1 is SEHNR and CDR2 is FQNEAQ in the germline V gene (reference sequence). The V and J ends lost 2 bases and 8 bases respectively, with 12 bases between them. This CDR3 has 13 residues. As to treatment: oral pan-JAK inhibitor, 5-10 mg twice daily. Sequences were derived from CD8+ T cells sorted from blood, sampled around week 53, from a patient treated with tofacitinib. The receptor's source is a human donor with alopecia areata. The V call is TRBV7-9, the J call TRBJ1-2, with D hard to call. The CDR3 loop is CASSLQGAGGYTF. CDR3 sequence (DNA): TGTGCCAGCAGCTTACAAGGAGCGGGGGGCTACACCTTC.